Listed below are T cell receptor beta chains from one sample, sequenced in a study of memory B cells and T cells in multiple sclerosis. These TCRs' antigens remain unknown. Libraries were prepared by immunoSEQ multiplex PCR; TCRdb keeps only in-frame clonotypes and omits some of them. This sample has over 35,000 clones, with about four fifths found just once. Sequenced sample: PBMCs from blood kept in culture. The receptors here all came from a human donor with multiple sclerosis. The CDR3 runs from the conserved cysteine through the conserved F or W. Each record gives: J gene, V gene, D gene, CDR3 length, CDR3 protein. D genes are given only for firm matches.

j_gene: TRBJ1-1; v_gene: TRBV7-6; d_gene: NA; len: 17; CDR3aa: CASSLSWGEGPGTEAFF
j_gene: TRBJ2-3; v_gene: TRBV28; d_gene: NA; len: 15; CDR3aa: CASSGQRGSTDTQYF
j_gene: TRBJ2-7; v_gene: TRBV4-2; d_gene: NA; len: 13; CDR3aa: CASSQDSYYEQYF
j_gene: TRBJ2-1; v_gene: TRBV7-2; d_gene: NA; len: 16; CDR3aa: CASSLWGGGSYNEQFF
j_gene: TRBJ1-6; v_gene: TRBV10-3; d_gene: NA; len: 15; CDR3aa: CAIRAQIPYNSPLHF
j_gene: TRBJ1-1; v_gene: TRBV28; d_gene: TRBD1; len: 14; CDR3aa: CASSLGTVNTEAFF
j_gene: TRBJ1-2; v_gene: TRBV21-1; d_gene: NA; len: 14; CDR3aa: CASSKGSRDYGYTF
j_gene: TRBJ2-7; v_gene: TRBV7-2; d_gene: TRBD2; len: 15; CDR3aa: CASSPRLAGSYEQYF
j_gene: TRBJ2-3; v_gene: TRBV9; d_gene: TRBD1; len: 15; CDR3aa: CASSVADRVGETQYF
j_gene: TRBJ1-5; v_gene: TRBV19; d_gene: NA; len: 15; CDR3aa: CASSNRRLSNQPQHF
j_gene: TRBJ2-3; v_gene: TRBV10-1; d_gene: NA; len: 17; CDR3aa: CASSEFVLGARTDTQYF
j_gene: TRBJ1-2; v_gene: TRBV9; d_gene: TRBD1; len: 17; CDR3aa: CASSVGGRDSTFYGYTF
j_gene: TRBJ2-5; v_gene: TRBV29-1; d_gene: NA; len: 13; CDR3aa: CSVDSTLQETQYF
j_gene: TRBJ1-1; v_gene: TRBV19; d_gene: NA; len: 13; CDR3aa: CASSIAANTEAFF
j_gene: TRBJ2-3; v_gene: TRBV30; d_gene: NA; len: 15; CDR3aa: CAWSGTGASTDTQYF
j_gene: TRBJ1-2; v_gene: TRBV2; d_gene: NA; len: 12; CDR3aa: CASRGRAGGYTF
j_gene: TRBJ1-2; v_gene: TRBV9; d_gene: TRBD1; len: 15; CDR3aa: CASSPRDRGIYGYTF
j_gene: TRBJ2-2; v_gene: TRBV27; d_gene: NA; len: 14; CDR3aa: CASSLRRGTGELFF
j_gene: TRBJ1-2; v_gene: TRBV5-1; d_gene: NA; len: 13; CDR3aa: CASSLELGNGYTF
j_gene: TRBJ1-4; v_gene: TRBV4-3; d_gene: NA; len: 15; CDR3aa: CASSQGPATNEKLFF
j_gene: TRBJ1-2; v_gene: TRBV6-5; d_gene: NA; len: 11; CDR3aa: CASQSIYGYTF
j_gene: TRBJ2-6; v_gene: TRBV21-1; d_gene: NA; len: 17; CDR3aa: CATPTEDYHSGANVLTF
j_gene: TRBJ1-2; v_gene: TRBV7-8; d_gene: TRBD1; len: 15; CDR3aa: CASSLYQGANYGYTF
j_gene: TRBJ2-3; v_gene: TRBV6-4; d_gene: NA; len: 16; CDR3aa: CASSVRSGEGTDTQYF
j_gene: TRBJ1-2; v_gene: TRBV7-9; d_gene: NA; len: 12; CDR3aa: CASSLGAGGYTF
j_gene: TRBJ2-2; v_gene: TRBV11-3; d_gene: TRBD2; len: 16; CDR3aa: CASSFGLAGRTGELFF
j_gene: TRBJ2-3; v_gene: TRBV19; d_gene: TRBD2; len: 18; CDR3aa: CASTPSFLAVTSTDTQYF
j_gene: TRBJ1-4; v_gene: TRBV10-3; d_gene: TRBD1; len: 14; CDR3aa: CAISAGQGDEKLFF
j_gene: TRBJ2-1; v_gene: TRBV30; d_gene: NA; len: 12; CDR3aa: CAWSVNSDEQFF
j_gene: TRBJ1-3; v_gene: TRBV5-1; d_gene: NA; len: 15; CDR3aa: CASSLIQGSGNTIYF
j_gene: TRBJ1-5; v_gene: TRBV10-2; d_gene: NA; len: 14; CDR3aa: CASSATGTKQPQHF
j_gene: TRBJ2-3; v_gene: TRBV30; d_gene: TRBD2; len: 20; CDR3aa: CAWSAGLAGDLLPVTDTQYF
j_gene: TRBJ2-3; v_gene: TRBV5-6; d_gene: NA; len: 13; CDR3aa: CASKTNLVDTQYF
j_gene: TRBJ2-5; v_gene: TRBV19; d_gene: TRBD1; len: 15; CDR3aa: CASSETGTGQETQYF
j_gene: TRBJ2-2; v_gene: TRBV27; d_gene: TRBD1; len: 15; CDR3aa: CASSWGTGTTGELFF
j_gene: TRBJ2-3; v_gene: TRBV30; d_gene: NA; len: 9; CDR3aa: CAWRDTQYF
j_gene: TRBJ1-4; v_gene: TRBV19; d_gene: NA; len: 15; CDR3aa: CASSNGRAGNEKLFF
j_gene: TRBJ1-1; v_gene: TRBV4-3; d_gene: NA; len: 15; CDR3aa: CASSPSWQGGTEAFF
j_gene: TRBJ2-1; v_gene: TRBV6-4; d_gene: TRBD2; len: 16; CDR3aa: CASSYRLAGSYNEQFF
j_gene: TRBJ1-2; v_gene: TRBV25-1; d_gene: NA; len: 14; CDR3aa: CASSENPELYGYTF
j_gene: TRBJ2-2; v_gene: TRBV7-2; d_gene: NA; len: 11; CDR3aa: CASSLVGELFF
j_gene: TRBJ2-7; v_gene: TRBV5-1; d_gene: TRBD2; len: 17; CDR3aa: CASSPGTSGSTLYEQYF
j_gene: TRBJ2-1; v_gene: TRBV19; d_gene: TRBD2; len: 15; CDR3aa: CASSIGLAGGSEQFF
j_gene: TRBJ2-2; v_gene: TRBV7-2; d_gene: NA; len: 15; CDR3aa: CASSQVVAVAGELFF
j_gene: TRBJ1-1; v_gene: TRBV29-1; d_gene: NA; len: 12; CDR3aa: CSVVQGFTEAFF
j_gene: TRBJ1-1; v_gene: TRBV5-1; d_gene: TRBD1; len: 17; CDR3aa: CASSLLGTGQGNTEAFF
j_gene: TRBJ2-5; v_gene: TRBV19; d_gene: TRBD2; len: 15; CDR3aa: CASSVRLAGAETQYF
j_gene: TRBJ1-4; v_gene: TRBV18; d_gene: NA; len: 18; CDR3aa: CASSQRSMDRSTNEKLFF
j_gene: TRBJ1-3; v_gene: TRBV25-1; d_gene: NA; len: 14; CDR3aa: CASSGGTSGNTIYF